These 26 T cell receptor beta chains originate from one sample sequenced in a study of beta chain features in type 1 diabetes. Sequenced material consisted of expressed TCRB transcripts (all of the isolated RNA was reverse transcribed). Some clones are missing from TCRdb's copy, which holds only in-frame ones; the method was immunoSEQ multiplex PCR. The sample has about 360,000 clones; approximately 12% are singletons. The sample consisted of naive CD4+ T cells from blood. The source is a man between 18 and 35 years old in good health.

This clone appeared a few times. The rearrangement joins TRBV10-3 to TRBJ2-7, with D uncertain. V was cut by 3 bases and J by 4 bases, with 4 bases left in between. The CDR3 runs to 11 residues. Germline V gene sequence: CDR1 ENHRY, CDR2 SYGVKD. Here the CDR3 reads CAISEQYEQYF. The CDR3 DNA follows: TGTGCCATCAGTGAACAGTACGAGCAGTACTTC.

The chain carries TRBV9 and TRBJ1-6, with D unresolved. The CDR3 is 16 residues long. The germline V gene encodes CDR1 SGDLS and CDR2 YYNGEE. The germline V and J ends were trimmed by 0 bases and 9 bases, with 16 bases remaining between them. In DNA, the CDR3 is TGTGCCAGCAGCGTAGCTGTGGTACGAGAGGCTTCACCCCTCCACTTT. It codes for CASSVAVVREASPLHF.

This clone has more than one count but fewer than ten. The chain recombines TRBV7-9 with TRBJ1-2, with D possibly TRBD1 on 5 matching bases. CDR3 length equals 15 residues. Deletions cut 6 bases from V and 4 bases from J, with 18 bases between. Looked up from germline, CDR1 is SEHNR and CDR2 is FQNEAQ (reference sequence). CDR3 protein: CASRYGTGASYGYTF. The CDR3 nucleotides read TGTGCCAGCAGATACGGGACTGGCGCAAGCTATGGCTACACCTTC.

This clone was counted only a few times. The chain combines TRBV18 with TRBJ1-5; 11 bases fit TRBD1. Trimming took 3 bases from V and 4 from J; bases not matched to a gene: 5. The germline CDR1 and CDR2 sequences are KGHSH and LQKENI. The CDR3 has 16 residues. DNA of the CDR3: TGTGCCAGCTCACCGGGTGGGACAGGGGGTAATCAGCCCCAGCATTTT. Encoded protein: CASSPGGTGGNQPQHF.

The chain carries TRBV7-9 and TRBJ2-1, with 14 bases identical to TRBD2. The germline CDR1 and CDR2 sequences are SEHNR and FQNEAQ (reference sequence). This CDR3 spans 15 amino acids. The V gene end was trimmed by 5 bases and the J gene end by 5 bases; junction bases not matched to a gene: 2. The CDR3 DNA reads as TGTGCCAGCAGCCCGGGACTAGCGGGAGACAATGAGCAGTTCTTC. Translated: CASSPGLAGDNEQFF.

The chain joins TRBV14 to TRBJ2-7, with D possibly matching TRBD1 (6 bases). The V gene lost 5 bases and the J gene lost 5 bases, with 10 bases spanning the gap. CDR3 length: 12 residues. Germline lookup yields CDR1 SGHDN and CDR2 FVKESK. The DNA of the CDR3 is TGTGCCAGCAGCTACGACAGGAACGAGCAGTACTTC. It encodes CASSYDRNEQYF.

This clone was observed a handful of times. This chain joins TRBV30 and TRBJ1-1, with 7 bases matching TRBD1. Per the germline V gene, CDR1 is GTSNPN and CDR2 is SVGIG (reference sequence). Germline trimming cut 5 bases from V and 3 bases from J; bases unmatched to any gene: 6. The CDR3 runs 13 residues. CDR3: CAWSRDRHTEAFF. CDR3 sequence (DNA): TGTGCCTGGTCCCGGGACAGACACACTGAAGCTTTCTTT.

CDR3 nucleotides: TGTGCCAGCAAGGTCAGGTCGGGGACTGAAGCTTTCTTT. Amino acid sequence: CASKVRSGTEAFF. The chain employs TRBV6-1 and TRBJ1-1; D not certain. CDR1 is MNHNS, CDR2 SASEGT, per germline. V was clipped by 7 bases and J by 5 bases, with 14 bases between them. The CDR3 is made up of 13 amino acids.

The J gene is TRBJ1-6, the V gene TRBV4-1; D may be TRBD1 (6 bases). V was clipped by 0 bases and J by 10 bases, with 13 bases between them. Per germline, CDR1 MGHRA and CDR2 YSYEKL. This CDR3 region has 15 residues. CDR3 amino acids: CASSQDRTVPSPLHF. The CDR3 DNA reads TGCGCCAGCAGCCAAGATCGGACAGTACCATCACCCCTCCACTTT.

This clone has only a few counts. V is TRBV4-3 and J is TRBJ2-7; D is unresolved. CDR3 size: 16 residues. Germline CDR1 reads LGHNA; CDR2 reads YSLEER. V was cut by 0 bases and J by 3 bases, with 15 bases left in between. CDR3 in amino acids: CASSQDPNLNFYEQYF. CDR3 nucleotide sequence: TGCGCCAGCAGCCAAGATCCGAACCTAAATTTCTACGAGCAGTACTTC.

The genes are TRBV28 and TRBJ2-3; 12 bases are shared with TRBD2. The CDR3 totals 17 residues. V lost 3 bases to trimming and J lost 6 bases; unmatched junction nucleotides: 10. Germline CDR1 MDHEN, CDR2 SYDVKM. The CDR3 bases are TGTGCCAGCAGTTTCCTGGCTAGCGGGAGGGCACGGGATACGCAGTATTTT. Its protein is CASSFLASGRARDTQYF.

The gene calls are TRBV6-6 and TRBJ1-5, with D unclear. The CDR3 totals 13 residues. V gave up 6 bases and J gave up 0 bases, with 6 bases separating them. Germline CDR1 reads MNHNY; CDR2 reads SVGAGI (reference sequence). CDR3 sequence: CASRQFSNQPQHF. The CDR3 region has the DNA TGTGCCAGCAGACAGTTTAGCAATCAGCCCCAGCATTTT.

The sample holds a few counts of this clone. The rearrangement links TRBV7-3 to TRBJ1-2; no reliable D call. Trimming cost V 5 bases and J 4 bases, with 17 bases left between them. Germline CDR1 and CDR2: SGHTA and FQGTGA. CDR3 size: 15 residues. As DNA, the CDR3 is TGTGCCAGCAGCCCCCACTATAGTGGTGGCTATGGCTACACCTTC. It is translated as CASSPHYSGGYGYTF.

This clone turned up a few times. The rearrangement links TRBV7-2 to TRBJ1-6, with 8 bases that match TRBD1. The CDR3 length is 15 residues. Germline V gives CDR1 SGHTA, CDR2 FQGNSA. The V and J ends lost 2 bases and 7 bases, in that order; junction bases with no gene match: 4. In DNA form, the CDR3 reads TGTGCCAGCAGCTTACAGGGGGCTGACAATTCACCCCTCCACTTT. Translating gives CASSLQGADNSPLHF.

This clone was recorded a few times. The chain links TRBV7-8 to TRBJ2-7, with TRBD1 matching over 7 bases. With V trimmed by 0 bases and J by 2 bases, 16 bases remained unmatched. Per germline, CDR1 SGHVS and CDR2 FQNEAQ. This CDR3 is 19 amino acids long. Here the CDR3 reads CASSLAKLTGTAITYEQYF. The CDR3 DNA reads TGTGCCAGCAGCTTAGCGAAGCTTACCGGGACAGCGATAACCTACGAGCAGTACTTC.

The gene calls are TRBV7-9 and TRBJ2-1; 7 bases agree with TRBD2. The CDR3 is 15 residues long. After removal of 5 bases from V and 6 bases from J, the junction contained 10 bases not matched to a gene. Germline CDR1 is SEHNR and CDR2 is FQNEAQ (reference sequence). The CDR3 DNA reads TGTGCCAGCAGCCCCCGCCCGGGGAGGGTCAATGAGCAGTTCTTC. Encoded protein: CASSPRPGRVNEQFF.

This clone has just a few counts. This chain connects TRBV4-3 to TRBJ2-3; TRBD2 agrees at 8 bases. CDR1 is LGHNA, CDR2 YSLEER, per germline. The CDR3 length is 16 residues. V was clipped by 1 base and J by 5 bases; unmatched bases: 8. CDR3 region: CASSQVPGGRGDTQYF. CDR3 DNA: TGCGCCAGCAGCCAAGTACCGGGGGGGCGGGGAGATACGCAGTATTTT.

The CDR3, as DNA: TGTGCCAGCAGTTTCCTCTCGGGCTACACCTTC. Translating it yields CASSFLSGYTF. This chain connects TRBV28 to TRBJ1-2; D is unclear. Trimming shortened V by 3 bases and J by 8 bases, and 7 bases separated the two germline ends. The CDR3 has 11 amino acids. Germline loops: CDR1 MDHEN, CDR2 SYDVKM.

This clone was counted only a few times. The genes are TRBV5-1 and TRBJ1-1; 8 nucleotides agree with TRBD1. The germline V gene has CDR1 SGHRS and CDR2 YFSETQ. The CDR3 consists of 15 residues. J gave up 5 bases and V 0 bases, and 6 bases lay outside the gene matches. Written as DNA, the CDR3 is TGCGCCAGCAGCTTGGGGACAGGGCGAAATACTGAAGCTTTCTTT. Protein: CASSLGTGRNTEAFF. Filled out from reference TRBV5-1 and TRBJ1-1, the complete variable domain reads KAGVTQTPRYLIKTRGQQVTLSCSPISGHRSVSWYQQTPGQGLQFLFEYFSETQRNKGNFPGRFSGRQFSNSRSEMNVSTLELGDSALYLCASSLGTGRNTEAFFGQGTRLTVV.

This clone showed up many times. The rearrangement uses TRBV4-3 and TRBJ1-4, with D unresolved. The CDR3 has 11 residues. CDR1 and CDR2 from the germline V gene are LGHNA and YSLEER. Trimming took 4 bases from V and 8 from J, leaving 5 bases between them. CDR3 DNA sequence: TGCGCCAGCAGCCCAGGCGAAAAACTGTTTTTT. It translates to CASSPGEKLFF.

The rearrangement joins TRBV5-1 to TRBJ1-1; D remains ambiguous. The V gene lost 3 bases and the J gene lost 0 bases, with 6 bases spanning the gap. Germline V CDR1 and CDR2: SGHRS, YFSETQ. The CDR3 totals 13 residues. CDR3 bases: TGCGCCAGCAGCTATGGAGTGAACACTGAAGCTTTCTTT. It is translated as CASSYGVNTEAFF.

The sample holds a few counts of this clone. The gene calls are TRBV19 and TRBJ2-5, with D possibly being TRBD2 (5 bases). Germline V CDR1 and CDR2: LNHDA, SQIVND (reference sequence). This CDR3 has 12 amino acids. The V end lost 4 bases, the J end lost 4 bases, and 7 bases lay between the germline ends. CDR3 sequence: CASSTGVETQYF. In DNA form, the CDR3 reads TGTGCCAGTAGTACCGGGGTAGAGACCCAGTACTTC.

CDR3 residues: CASSTRQGENTEAFF. CDR3 coding DNA: TGTGCCAGCTCAACCCGACAGGGGGAGAACACTGAAGCTTTCTTT. The V call is TRBV18, the J call TRBJ1-1; the match to TRBD1 covers 9 bases. The trim removed 5 bases at V and 1 base at J, leaving 5 bases unmatched. Germline V gene lookup returns CDR1 KGHSH and CDR2 LQKENI. The CDR3 sequence is 15 residues long.

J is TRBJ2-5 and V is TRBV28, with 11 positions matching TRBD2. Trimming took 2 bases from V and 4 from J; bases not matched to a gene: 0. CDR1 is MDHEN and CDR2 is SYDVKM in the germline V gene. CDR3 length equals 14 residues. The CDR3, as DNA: TGTGCCAGCAGTTTAGGACTAGCGGGAGAGACCCAGTACTTC. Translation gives CASSLGLAGETQYF.

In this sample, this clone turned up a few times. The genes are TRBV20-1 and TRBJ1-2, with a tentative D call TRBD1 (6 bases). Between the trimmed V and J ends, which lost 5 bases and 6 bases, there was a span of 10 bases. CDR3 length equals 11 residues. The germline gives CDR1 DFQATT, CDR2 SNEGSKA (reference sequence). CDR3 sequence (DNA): TGCAGTGCTCGGGACATAGATGGCTACACCTTC. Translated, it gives CSARDIDGYTF.

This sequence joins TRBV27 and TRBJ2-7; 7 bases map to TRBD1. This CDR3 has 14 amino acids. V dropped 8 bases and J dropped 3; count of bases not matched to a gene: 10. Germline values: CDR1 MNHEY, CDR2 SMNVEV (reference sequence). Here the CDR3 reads CASGTGVVGYEQYF. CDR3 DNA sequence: TGTGCCAGCGGCACAGGGGTTGTCGGCTACGAGCAGTACTTC.